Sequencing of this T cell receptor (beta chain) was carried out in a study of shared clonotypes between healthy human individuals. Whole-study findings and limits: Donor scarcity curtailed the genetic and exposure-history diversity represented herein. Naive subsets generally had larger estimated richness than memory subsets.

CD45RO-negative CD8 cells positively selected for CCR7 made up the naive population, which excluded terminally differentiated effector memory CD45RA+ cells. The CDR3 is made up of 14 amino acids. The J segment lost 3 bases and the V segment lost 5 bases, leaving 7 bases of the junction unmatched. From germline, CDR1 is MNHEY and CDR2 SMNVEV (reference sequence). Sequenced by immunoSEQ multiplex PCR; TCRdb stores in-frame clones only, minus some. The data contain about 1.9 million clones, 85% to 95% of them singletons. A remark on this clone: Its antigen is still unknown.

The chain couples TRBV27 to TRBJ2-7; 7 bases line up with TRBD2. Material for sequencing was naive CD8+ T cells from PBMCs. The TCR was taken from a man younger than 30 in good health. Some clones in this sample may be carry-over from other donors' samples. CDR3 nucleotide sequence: TGTGCCAGCAGTCCCTATCCGGGAGGCTACGAGCAGTACTTC. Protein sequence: CASSPYPGGYEQYF.